The 29 T cell receptor beta chains reported below all come from one sample, sequenced in a study of shared clonotypes between healthy human individuals. Terminally differentiated effector memory CD45RA+ cells were excluded by CCR7 positive selection of CD45RO-negative cells. Libraries were prepared by immunoSEQ multiplex PCR; TCRdb keeps only in-frame clonotypes and omits some of them. Here the sample spans a few million clones, around 95% being singletons. The sequenced sample consisted of naive CD8+ T cells from PBMCs. The receptor set was obtained from a young man in good health. Some clones in this sample may be carry-over from other donors' samples.

The V call is TRBV27, the J call TRBJ2-5; D unclear. The CDR3 consists of 16 residues. V lost 1 base and J lost 4, with 16 bases in between. The germline CDR1 and CDR2 sequences are MNHEY and SMNVEV (reference sequence). The CDR3 here is CASSLLGSLPGETQYF. The CDR3 DNA reads TGTGCCAGCAGTTTATTGGGCTCCTTACCGGGAGAGACCCAGTACTTC.

The rearrangement uses TRBV4-1 and TRBJ1-1; D call uncertain. V was shortened by 0 bases and J by 11 bases, with 19 bases between the two germline ends. The CDR3 has 15 residues. The germline CDR1 and CDR2 sequences are MGHRA and YSYEKL. The CDR3 sequence: CASSQDVRAVRDAFF. The CDR3 bases are TGCGCCAGCAGCCAAGATGTTAGGGCGGTGAGGGATGCTTTCTTT.

The chain joins TRBV9 to TRBJ2-5, with D tentatively TRBD2 (6 bases). Between the trimmed V and J ends, which lost 5 bases and 2 bases, there was a span of 19 bases. Germline lookup yields CDR1 SGDLS and CDR2 YYNGEE. The CDR3 loop spans 16 amino acids. The CDR3 loop is CASSHTTEGAQETQYF. The CDR3 region has the DNA TGTGCCAGCAGTCATACCACGGAGGGAGCACAAGAGACCCAGTACTTC.

DNA for the CDR3: TGTGCCAGCACCATAGCGACAGGGTATAGCACAGATACGCAGTATTTT. Protein product: CASTIATGYSTDTQYF. The rearrangement joins TRBV2 to TRBJ2-3; 7 bases fit TRBD1. This CDR3 spans 16 amino acids. Germline CDR1 is SNHLY and CDR2 is FYNNEI. V gave up 7 bases and J gave up 0 bases; unmatched junction bases: 10. Filled out from reference TRBV2 and TRBJ2-3, the complete variable domain reads EPEVTQTPSHQVTQMGQEVILRCVPISNHLYFYWYRQILGQKVEFLVSFYNNEISEKSEIFDDQFSVERPDGSNFTLKIRSTKLEDSAMYFCASTIATGYSTDTQYFGPGTRLTVL.

This sequence joins TRBV5-1 and TRBJ1-2; D unclear. The CDR3 contains 14 residues. Germline CDR1 SGHRS, CDR2 YFSETQ. The V and J ends lost 0 bases and 6 bases respectively, with 12 bases between them. The CDR3: CASSLELGWDGYTF. The CDR3 nucleotides are TGCGCCAGCAGCTTGGAACTGGGTTGGGATGGCTACACCTTC.

This clone was picked up one time. CDR3 loop: CASSVFSGGVNEQYF. CDR3 bases: TGTGCCAGCAGCGTATTTTCGGGAGGGGTTAACGAGCAGTACTTC. The rearrangement joins TRBV9 to TRBJ2-7, with 8 bases identical to TRBD2. After removal of 1 base from V and 5 bases from J, the junction contained 8 bases not matched to a gene. Germline V gene sequence: CDR1 SGDLS, CDR2 YYNGEE. The CDR3 length is 15 residues.

V usage is TRBV9 and J usage is TRBJ2-3; unclear D gene. The CDR3 consists of 17 residues. The V and J ends lost 0 bases and 1 base respectively, with 15 bases between them. Germline-derived CDR1 and CDR2 are SGDLS and YYNGEE. CDR3 in amino acids: CASSVGSPRPGTDTQYF. As DNA, the CDR3 is TGTGCCAGCAGCGTAGGGTCCCCCCGTCCTGGCACAGATACGCAGTATTTT.

The V gene is TRBV5-4, the J gene TRBJ1-2; D remains ambiguous. The CDR3 spans 13 residues. Trimming stripped 1 base from V and 4 bases from J, with 8 bases between. In germline, CDR1 is SGHNT, CDR2 YYREEE (reference sequence). CDR3 in amino acids: CASSLSPLYGYTF. CDR3 coding DNA: TGTGCCAGCAGCTTGAGCCCCCTCTATGGCTACACCTTC. The full variable domain, its missing parts supplied by reference TRBV5-4 and TRBJ1-2, is ETGVTQSPTHLIKTRGQQVTLRCSSQSGHNTVSWYQQALGQGPQFIFQYYREEENGRGNFPPRFSGLQFPNYSSELNVNALELDDSALYLCASSLSPLYGYTFGSGTRLTVV.

V and J are TRBV6-5 and TRBJ2-1; the D is unclear. V gave up 2 bases and J gave up 8 bases, with 10 bases separating them. The CDR3 runs to 13 residues. Germline lookup yields CDR1 MNHEY and CDR2 SVGAGI. The CDR3 protein is CASSYKSSDEQFF. CDR3 nucleotide sequence: TGTGCCAGCAGTTACAAGTCCTCGGATGAGCAGTTCTTC.

Regarding this clone: A much larger clone sits a single nucleotide away, making a read error possible. The sample holds other DNA sequences that translate to the same CDR3. The gene calls are TRBV9 and TRBJ2-7, with D perhaps being TRBD1 or TRBD2 (7 bases each). The V gene's germline CDR1 is SGDLS and CDR2 YYNGEE. CDR3 length: 14 amino acids. Between the trimmed V and J ends, which lost 4 bases and 0 bases, there was a span of 11 bases. The CDR3 sequence is CASSQGGSSYEQYF. CDR3 nucleotides: TGTGCCAGCAGCCAGGGGGGGAGCTCCTACGAGCAGTACTTC.

In this sample, this clone turned up once. The V gene is TRBV27, the J gene TRBJ1-2; 12 nucleotides match TRBD1. After removal of 5 bases from V and 4 bases from J, the junction contained 20 bases not matched to a gene. The CDR3 extends over 20 amino acids. Germline CDR1 reads MNHEY; CDR2 reads SMNVEV (reference sequence). The CDR3 sequence: CASSEIWGGTGGPGTYGYTF. CDR3 in DNA: TGTGCCAGCAGTGAGATTTGGGGAGGGACAGGGGGCCCCGGGACCTATGGCTACACCTTC.

The J gene is TRBJ2-5, the V gene TRBV9, with TRBD1 as a possible D gene (6 bases). The V gene's germline CDR1 is SGDLS and CDR2 YYNGEE. V was cut by 4 bases and J by 5 bases, with 15 bases left in between. The CDR3 is 14 amino acids. The CDR3 DNA is TGTGCCAGCAGCCGCCCCAGGGGCTCGGAGACCCAGTACTTC. It yields the protein CASSRPRGSETQYF. Filled out from reference TRBV9 and TRBJ2-5, the complete variable domain reads DSGVTQTPKHLITATGQRVTLRCSPRSGDLSVYWYQQSLDQGLQFLIQYYNGEERAKGNILERFSAQQFPDLHSELNLSSLELGDSALYFCASSRPRGSETQYFGPGTRLLVL.

The chain employs TRBV4-1 and TRBJ1-1, with 9 bases identical to TRBD1. The CDR3 is made up of 15 amino acids. V was clipped by 3 bases and J by 1 base; unmatched bases: 3. The germline gives CDR1 MGHRA, CDR2 YSYEKL. The CDR3 here is CASSHLGQGNTEAFF. In DNA, the CDR3 is TGCGCCAGCAGCCATCTGGGACAGGGGAACACTGAAGCTTTCTTT.

The chain combines TRBV7-9 with TRBJ2-1; D tentatively reads TRBD1 or TRBD2 (6 bases each). V lost 8 bases, J lost 3 bases, and 20 bases lay in between. The CDR3 is 16 residues long. Looked up from germline, CDR1 is SEHNR and CDR2 is FQNEAQ (reference sequence). CDR3 residues: CASCLEGGGYYNEQFF. In DNA, the CDR3 is TGTGCCAGCTGCCTGGAGGGGGGAGGATACTACAATGAGCAGTTCTTC.

V usage is TRBV5-1 and J usage is TRBJ1-1; D perhaps matches TRBD1 (5 bases). Trimming took off 8 bases at V and 2 bases at J, with 22 bases between the two ends. The V gene's germline CDR1 is SGHRS and CDR2 YFSETQ. The CDR3 is 16 residues long. CDR3 coding DNA: TGCGCCAGTGGAGGTGGGCAGGGAGAGGTTAACACTGAAGCTTTCTTT. Translated, it gives CASGGGQGEVNTEAFF.

This rearrangement joins TRBV4-1 to TRBJ1-1, with D hard to call. V dropped 1 base and J dropped 0 bases, with 9 bases sitting between them. The CDR3 runs 15 residues. The germline gives CDR1 MGHRA, CDR2 YSYEKL. CDR3 protein: CASSQGARMNTEAFF. The DNA for the CDR3 is TGCGCCAGCAGCCAAGGTGCCAGGATGAACACTGAAGCTTTCTTT.

This clone appeared once. The chain carries TRBV11-2 and TRBJ2-2; D unresolved. The CDR3 is made up of 18 amino acids. The germline CDR1 and CDR2 sequences are SGHAT and FQNNGV. The ends were cut back, 5 bases at V and 2 bases at J, with 21 bases in the middle. CDR3 protein: CASSPTPGRAVNTGELFF. CDR3 in DNA: TGTGCCAGCAGCCCCACCCCGGGTCGGGCGGTTAACACCGGGGAGCTGTTTTTT.

This chain uses TRBV13 with TRBJ1-2, with no clear D. There are 15 residues in the CDR3. Germline V lookup: CDR1 PRHDT, CDR2 FYEKMQ (reference sequence). Trimming took 5 bases from V and 0 from J, leaving 13 bases between them. The DNA of the CDR3 is TGTGCCAGCAGCCCCCGGAGTAGCGCTAACTATGGCTACACCTTC. This encodes CASSPRSSANYGYTF.

The V call is TRBV5-1, the J call TRBJ1-6, with D hard to call. V gave up 4 bases and J gave up 7 bases, with 18 bases separating them. There are 16 residues in the CDR3. Germline-derived CDR1 and CDR2 are SGHRS and YFSETQ. CDR3 in amino acids: CASSPAAISGNSPLHF. The CDR3 nucleotides are TGCGCCAGCAGCCCCGCGGCCATATCGGGGAATTCACCCCTCCACTTT.

In DNA form, the CDR3 reads TGTGCCAGCAGCCTTACCCGACTAGCGGGTGGACCAGATACGCAGTATTTT. Its translation is CASSLTRLAGGPDTQYF. The chain is built from TRBV28 and TRBJ2-3; 10 positions agree with TRBD2. CDR1 is MDHEN and CDR2 is SYDVKM in the germline V gene. Trimming cost V 6 bases and J 4 bases; bases outside gene matches: 13. This CDR3 contains 17 residues.

This chain links TRBV7-6 with TRBJ2-3; a weak D match, TRBD2 (5 bases). The length of the CDR3 is 13 residues. Between the trimmed V and J ends, which lost 6 bases and 2 bases, there was a span of 9 bases. Germline assignment: CDR1 SGHVS and CDR2 FNYEAQ. Written as DNA, the CDR3 is TGTGCCAGCAGTCGGACTGACACAGATACGCAGTATTTT. This translates into CASSRTDTDTQYF.

The chain links TRBV29-1 to TRBJ2-7; D is perhaps TRBD2 (7 bases). This CDR3 is 12 amino acids long. CDR1 and CDR2 from the germline V gene are SQVTM and ANQGSEA. V was shortened by 7 bases and J by 6 bases, with 16 bases between the two germline ends. The CDR3: CSARGGGAEQYF. CDR3 DNA sequence: TGCAGCGCCAGAGGAGGGGGGGCCGAGCAGTACTTC.

This chain joins TRBV5-1 and TRBJ2-3, with 7 bases fitting TRBD2. V was clipped by 1 base and J by 3 bases; unmatched bases: 11. Germline CDR1 and CDR2: SGHRS and YFSETQ. This CDR3 contains 17 residues. The CDR3 sequence is CASSLIPSGGGTDTQYF. The CDR3, as DNA: TGCGCCAGCAGCTTGATTCCTAGCGGAGGTGGGACAGATACGCAGTATTTT.

The V call is TRBV7-3, the J call TRBJ2-7; weak D call: TRBD2 (5 bases). This CDR3 has 13 amino acids. Trimming cost V 2 bases and J 6 bases, with 11 bases left between them. Germline CDR1 reads SGHTA; CDR2 reads FQGTGA. Here the CDR3 DNA reads TGTGCCAGCAGCTTAGGAGGTATAACCGAGCAGTACTTC. It is translated as CASSLGGITEQYF.

V gene TRBV7-8 combines with J gene TRBJ1-5; TRBD1 might be the D (6 bases). Trimming shortened V by 3 bases and J by 5 bases, and 11 bases separated the two germline ends. CDR3 length equals 14 residues. Germline V gene sequence: CDR1 SGHVS, CDR2 FQNEAQ. The CDR3 region has the DNA TGTGCCAGCAGCTTTTGGGACACCGATCAGCCCCAGCATTTT. It codes for CASSFWDTDQPQHF.

The V gene is TRBV19, the J gene TRBJ1-5; tentative D call: TRBD1 (5 bases). Trimming took 3 bases from V and 9 from J, leaving 15 bases between them. Germline V gene sequence: CDR1 LNHDA, CDR2 SQIVND (reference sequence). This CDR3 has 14 residues. The CDR3 DNA reads TGTGCCAGTAGTATCGGAGTCGGGGGGTGGCCCCAGCATTTT. Its protein product is CASSIGVGGWPQHF.

V and J are TRBV11-3 and TRBJ1-2, with a possible D match to TRBD1 (6 bases). V was clipped by 5 bases and J by 6 bases, with 19 bases between them. Germline V CDR1 and CDR2: SGHNT, YENEEA. The CDR3 sequence is 15 residues long. Written as DNA, the CDR3 is TGTGCCAGCAGCCCGGGGGGGCGGGGCTCTAATGGCTACACCTTC. This sequence encodes CASSPGGRGSNGYTF.

The rearrangement joins TRBV5-8 to TRBJ2-7, with 7 bases lining up with TRBD1. The CDR3 length is 17 residues. In germline, CDR1 is SGHTS, CDR2 YDEGEE. V shed 0 bases and J 2 bases; nucleotides not matched to a gene: 11. The CDR3 DNA sequence: TGTGCCAGCAGCTTGGTCCCCGGGACAGACTATCCCTACGAGCAGTACTTC. It specifies CASSLVPGTDYPYEQYF.

This rearrangement joins TRBV2 to TRBJ2-6; TRBD1 matches at 10 bases. Germline CDR1 and CDR2: SNHLY and FYNNEI. CDR3 length equals 20 residues. The V and J ends lost 0 bases and 1 base, in that order; junction bases with no gene match: 9. CDR3 region: CASSEARGDRGVSGANVLTF. CDR3 in DNA: TGTGCCAGCAGTGAAGCGCGGGGGGACAGGGGAGTATCTGGGGCCAACGTCCTGACTTTC.